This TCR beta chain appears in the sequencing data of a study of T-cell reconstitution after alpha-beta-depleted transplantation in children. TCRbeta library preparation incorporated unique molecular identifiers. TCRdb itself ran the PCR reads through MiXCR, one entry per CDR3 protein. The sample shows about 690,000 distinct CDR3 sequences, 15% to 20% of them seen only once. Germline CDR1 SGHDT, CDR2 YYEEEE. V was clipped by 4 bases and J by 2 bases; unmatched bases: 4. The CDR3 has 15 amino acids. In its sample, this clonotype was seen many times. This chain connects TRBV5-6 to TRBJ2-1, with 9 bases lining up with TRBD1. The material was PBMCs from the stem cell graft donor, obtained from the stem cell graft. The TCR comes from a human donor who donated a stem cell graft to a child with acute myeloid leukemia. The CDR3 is CASSGGTGPYNEQFF. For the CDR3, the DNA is TGTGCCAGCAGCGGGGGGACAGGGCCCTACAATGAGCAGTTCTTC.